Below, 9 T cell receptor beta chains from the same sample are listed, as sequenced in a study of CD8 T cells in ankylosing spondylitis. TCRdb re-called the 5' RACE reads with MiXCR, one entry per CDR3 protein. The data show around 430,000 distinct CDR3 sequences, with about a sixth seen just once and over 0.9% held by the top ten. These receptors lack a known antigen. Study-wide results and caveats: Seven to nine highly homologous variants formed a TCR beta motif that appeared characteristic of ankylosing spondylitis blood.

Sample: blood, either unsorted or a sorted T cell fraction (not recorded which). Receptors originate from a male donor with ankylosing spondylitis.

This clonotype was detected only a few times. In DNA form, the CDR3 reads TGCAGTGCCCGAAGCGATTTAGGCGAGCAGTACTTC. Translation: CSARSDLGEQYF. V usage is TRBV20-1 and J usage is TRBJ2-7; D not resolved. The CDR3 has 12 amino acids. V lost 6 bases and J lost 6, with 15 bases in between. The V gene's germline CDR1 is DFQATT and CDR2 SNEGSKA (reference sequence).

V and J are TRBV12-3 or TRBV12-4 and TRBJ2-2; 9 bases line up with TRBD1. V shed 1 base, J shed 3 bases, and the junction held 3 bases outside the gene matches. The CDR3 spans 16 residues. CDR3 DNA sequence: TGTGCCAGCAGTTTAGGAACAGGGGGCGACACCGGGGAGCTGTTTTTT. As protein: CASSLGTGGDTGELFF.

This clonotype has a count of ten or more. This chain connects TRBV5-8 to TRBJ2-7; possibly TRBD2 for D (5 bases). The germline CDR1 and CDR2 sequences are SGHTS and YDEGEE. V lost 1 base and J lost 3, with 5 bases in between. The CDR3 has 12 amino acids. CDR3 bases: TGTGCCAGCAGCTTGAGCGGCTACGAGCAGTACTTC. Amino acid sequence: CASSLSGYEQYF.

This clonotype was seen only a few times. CDR3 DNA: TGTGCCAGCAGTATAGCGAACGGGGAGCTGTTTTTT. Translated: CASSIANGELFF. J is TRBJ2-2 and V is TRBV7-9; D is possibly TRBD2 (5 bases). Germline V gene lookup returns CDR1 SEHNR and CDR2 FQNEAQ (reference sequence). V lost 6 bases and J lost 7, with 9 bases in between. The CDR3 spans 12 residues.

The chain carries TRBV6-1 and TRBJ2-1; the match to TRBD1 covers 7 bases. The CDR3 is 17 amino acids. Germline V CDR1 and CDR2: MNHNS, SASEGT. The V gene end was trimmed by 1 base and the J gene end by 6 bases; junction bases not matched to a gene: 12. CDR3 in DNA: TGTGCCAGCAGTGAAGGCGAAAAGGGGGCTTCTGGCAATGAGCAGTTCTTC. It yields the protein CASSEGEKGASGNEQFF.

The CDR3 nucleotides are TGTGCCAGCAGCCAGAGGCTAGCGGGAGTAAGGGATGAGCAGTTCTTC. This encodes CASSQRLAGVRDEQFF. The V and J genes are TRBV3-1 and TRBJ2-1; 10 bases agree with TRBD2. The CDR3 runs to 16 residues. J was trimmed by 8 bases and V by 3 bases; bases with no gene match: 10. The germline CDR1 and CDR2 sequences are LGHDT and YNNKEL (reference sequence).

This clonotype was seen many times. The chain is built from TRBV20-1 and TRBJ2-7, with 8 bases identical to TRBD1. With 5 bases clipped from V and 3 bases from J, the junction kept 6 bases outside the gene matches. CDR3 length equals 13 residues. Germline CDR1 reads DFQATT; CDR2 reads SNEGSKA (reference sequence). The CDR3 sequence is CSALRDRIYEQYF. The CDR3 region has the DNA TGCAGTGCTCTCCGGGACAGGATCTACGAGCAGTACTTC.

The chain has TRBV6-4 and TRBJ2-7, with 12 bases identical to TRBD2. Germline assignment: CDR1 MRHNA and CDR2 SNTAGT. The CDR3 contains 14 residues. J gave up 0 bases and V 9 bases, and 3 bases lay outside the gene matches. The CDR3 DNA follows: TGTGCCAGACGGACTAGCGGGGCCTCCTACGAGCAGTACTTC. Protein sequence: CARRTSGASYEQYF.

This clonotype has a handful of counts. The gene calls are TRBV29-1 and TRBJ1-5, with 8 bases matching TRBD1. CDR1 and CDR2 from the germline V gene are SQVTM and ANQGSEA. This CDR3 has 14 residues. Trimming took 6 bases from V and 0 from J; bases not matched to a gene: 4. This chain's CDR3 is CSVRTGNSNQPQHF. The CDR3 nucleotides are TGCAGCGTAAGGACAGGGAATAGCAATCAGCCCCAGCATTTT. The complete variable domain, with remaining parts taken from reference TRBV29-1 and TRBJ1-5, reads SAVISQKPSRDICQRGTSLTIQCQVDSQVTMMFWYRQQPGQSLTLIATANQGSEATYESGFVIDKFPISRPNLTFSTLTVSNMSPEDSSIYLCSVRTGNSNQPQHFGDGTRLSIL.